This TCR beta chain is drawn from a study of cytomegalovirus exposure and HLA in healthy donors. Study-wide context: According to later analysis, the same platform produced the roughly 120 validation and approximately 700 first-cohort repertoires.

V was clipped by 0 bases and J by 4 bases; unmatched bases: 10. Germline lookup yields CDR1 MNHNS and CDR2 SASEGT. The CDR3 is 17 residues long. Method: immunoSEQ multiplex PCR; TCRdb's copy keeps in-frame clones and lacks some. The table lists 66,000 or so clones, approximately 96% of them singletons. General study findings and limits: Cytomegalovirus status was reportedly diagnosed by the classifier with high specificity and sensitivity. Listed as cytomegalovirus-associated were roughly 180 TCR beta chains.

For this clone: The antigen is undetermined.

This TCR was sampled from a woman aged 18-29 years in good health and CMV-seropositive. The chain combines TRBV6-1 with TRBJ2-3, with 7 nucleotides matching TRBD2. The sample was PBMCs. CDR3 sequence: CASSEAGFLADADTQYF. In DNA, the CDR3 is TGTGCCAGCAGTGAAGCAGGGTTTCTAGCGGATGCAGATACGCAGTATTTT.